This is a list of T cell receptor beta chains from one sample in a study of blood T cell repertoires in COVID-19. Repertoires were generated with immunoSEQ multiplex PCR, while TCRdb's copy carries only in-frame clones and drops some. The sample carries over 150,000 clones, over 75% recorded once. Input material: PBMCs or T cells enriched from blood (not recorded which). These receptors came from a young woman who had recovered from COVID-19. Each CDR3 is given with its conserved first and last residue. Fields, in order: clone size, J gene, V gene, CDR3 protein. Some rows have no size entry. The others give once, few or many, or a class for an expanded clone.

NA | TRBJ2-6 | TRBV25-1 | CASSGALSGANVLTF
NA | TRBJ1-4 | TRBV7-2 | CASTPGQGTNEKLFF
NA | TRBJ2-3 | TRBV2 | CASSDSAGEPDTQYF
few | TRBJ1-1 | TRBV7-2 | CASSLFVSAEAFF
few | TRBJ1-1 | TRBV19 | CASMPTGIRLAFF
NA | TRBJ2-7 | TRBV6-5 | CASSPGTGSYEQYF
few | TRBJ1-1 | TRBV12-3/TRBV12-4 | CASKLTGNTEAFF
NA | TRBJ2-1 | TRBV27 | CASVGLAGVDEQFF
NA | TRBJ1-2 | TRBV5-1 | CASSFGDRVYGYTF
NA | TRBJ2-3 | TRBV2 | CASKKDYTDTQYF
NA | TRBJ2-1 | TRBV10-2 | CASAAGAYNEQFF
NA | TRBJ2-3 | TRBV28 | CASSTRDKDFDTQYF
NA | TRBJ2-7 | TRBV28 | CASSSLAGAPEQYF
NA | TRBJ2-7 | TRBV7-2 | CASSLAGGRTYEQYF
NA | TRBJ2-1 | TRBV19 | CASSMLAGSYNEQFF
once | TRBJ1-5 | TRBV9 | CASSVGATVGNQPQHF
NA | TRBJ1-4 | TRBV7-9 | CASSFQNNEKLFF
few | TRBJ2-1 | TRBV3-1/TRBV3-2 | CASSHLGGRHNEQFF
NA | TRBJ2-3 | TRBV11-1 | CASSSKSGADTQYF
NA | TRBJ1-6 | TRBV7-8 | CASSPTGQGNSPLHF
NA | TRBJ2-1 | TRBV7-3 | CASSLTTSGRLGNYNEQFF
few | TRBJ1-1 | TRBV28 | CASSLQGQGLAFF
once | TRBJ1-2 | TRBV19 | CASSSSPGTGWYAGYTF
NA | TRBJ2-2 | TRBV27 | CASSIKTGTSGGNTGELFF
NA | TRBJ1-6 | TRBV6-5 | CASSSLGDDSPLHF
NA | TRBJ1-5 | TRBV3-1/TRBV3-2 | CASSLRGNNQPQHF
NA | TRBJ2-7 | TRBV6-2/TRBV6-3 | CASSDSGVEQYF
NA | TRBJ1-4 | TRBV10-3 | CAIRKTGTQNEKLFF
NA | TRBJ2-3 | TRBV7-3 | CASSPLSAASTDTQYF
NA | TRBJ2-7 | TRBV19 | CASSEQGSYEQYF
NA | TRBJ1-3 | TRBV3-1/TRBV3-2 | CASSQDPGCFGNTIYF
NA | TRBJ2-7 | TRBV15 | CATSSRTGNYEQYF
NA | TRBJ2-1 | TRBV29-1 | CSVEVRAGASDEQFF
NA | TRBJ1-2 | TRBV7-9 | CASSFGTGGAGTYGYTF
NA | TRBJ1-1 | TRBV4-2 | CASSQGQDDTEAFF
NA | TRBJ2-1 | TRBV19 | CASRNVGGSYNEQFF
NA | TRBJ1-2 | TRBV5-1 | CASSAQGYGYTF
few | TRBJ1-2 | TRBV7-9 | CASSHQGASTF
few | TRBJ2-7 | TRBV20-1 | CSASGKGEQYF
NA | TRBJ2-7 | TRBV28 | CASSSRAGTGGLF
few | TRBJ2-7 | TRBV5-5 | CASSPRLSYEQYF
NA | TRBJ2-3 | TRBV4-1 | CASSHPRGGAGADTQYF
NA | TRBJ1-2 | TRBV18 | CASSPQGDGYTF
NA | TRBJ1-5 | TRBV2 | CASNGDRGSNQPQHF
NA | TRBJ2-1 | TRBV5-1 | CASSPQDVGAIDEQFF
NA | TRBJ2-7 | TRBV28 | CASSSPSGNSGQYF
NA | TRBJ2-2 | TRBV4-1 | CASSPAGRTNTGELFF
NA | TRBJ2-7 | TRBV6-2/TRBV6-3 | CASSYRSGSSYEQYF
NA | TRBJ1-1 | TRBV2 | CASSSGLTLNTEAFF
once | TRBJ1-2 | TRBV12-5 | CASGLVTGSIEGYTF
once | TRBJ2-1 | TRBV5-1 | CASSLVWTSGYNEQFF
NA | TRBJ1-6 | TRBV27 | CASSQLDRGSPLHF
NA | TRBJ1-2 | TRBV9 | CASSVASPGGTGGYTF
NA | TRBJ2-2 | TRBV29-1 | CSVETNPGTGELFF
NA | TRBJ1-1 | TRBV12-3/TRBV12-4 | CASSWTEHTEAFF